This T cell receptor (beta chain) comes out of a study of technical replicates of blood from several donors. The assay was immunoSEQ multiplex PCR, and TCRdb's table has in-frame clones only and misses some. The sample has around 10,000 clones, less than 95% seen once. Trimming removed 3 bases at V and 9 bases at J, with 13 bases between. In germline, CDR1 is SGHVS, CDR2 FNYEAQ. The CDR3 is 13 residues long. This clone is a singleton in its sample. V is TRBV7-6 and J is TRBJ2-3; a possible D gene is TRBD2 (5 bases). The TCR sequence derives from a human donor in good health. The sample was PBMCs. The CDR3 here is CASSFEPPGTQYF. Written as DNA, the CDR3 is TGTGCCAGCAGCTTCGAGCCCCCGGGAACGCAGTATTTT.